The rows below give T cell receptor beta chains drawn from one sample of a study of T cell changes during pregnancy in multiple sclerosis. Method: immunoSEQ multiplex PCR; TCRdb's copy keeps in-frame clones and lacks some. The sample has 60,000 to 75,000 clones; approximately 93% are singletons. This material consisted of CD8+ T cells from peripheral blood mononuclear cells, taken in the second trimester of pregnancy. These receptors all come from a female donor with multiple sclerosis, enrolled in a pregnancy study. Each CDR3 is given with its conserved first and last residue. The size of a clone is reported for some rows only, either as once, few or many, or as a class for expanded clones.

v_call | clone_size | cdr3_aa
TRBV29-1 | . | CSVGFRGREQYF
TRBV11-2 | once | CASSLVSTDTQYF
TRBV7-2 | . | CASSLNWPGAYEQYF
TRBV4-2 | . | CASSKGLDYEQYF
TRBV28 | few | CASSLSGSNYGYTF
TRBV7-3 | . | CASSPNLQTNTGELFF
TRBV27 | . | CATMTVNTGELFF
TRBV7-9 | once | CASSLGQGEDTGELFF
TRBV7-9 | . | CASSLWLGAPNTEAFF
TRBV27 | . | CAKNGMSVSMDGTEAFF
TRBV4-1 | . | CASSQDLAGAETDTQYF
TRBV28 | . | CASLAGSNEQFF
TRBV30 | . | CAWKGIAGAGELFF
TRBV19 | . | CASSPGGLNEQFF
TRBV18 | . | CASSAGPGETQYF
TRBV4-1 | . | CASSLRTSTFPDTQYF
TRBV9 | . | CASSLGTSGRVGGIQYF
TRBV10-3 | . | CAISEGGQQETQYF
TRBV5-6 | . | CASSLGTGLGRGYTF
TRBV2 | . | CASLGRDSGNTIYF
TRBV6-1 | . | CASSDRNTEAFF
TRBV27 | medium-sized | CASEARTGGNEKLFF
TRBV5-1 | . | CASSLAGLAGDTQYF
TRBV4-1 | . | CASSQVTGEGAFF
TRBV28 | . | CASSFQGAREQYF
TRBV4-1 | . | CASSQVKNRGFYEQYF
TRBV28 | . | CASSLSLDATGYTF
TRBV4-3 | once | CASSQDRVYEQYF
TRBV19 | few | CASGQLGGTEAFF
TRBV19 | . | CASRTGQNTEAFF
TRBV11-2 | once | CASSRSGSTDTQYF
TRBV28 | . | CASSPGLAGNTGAQYF
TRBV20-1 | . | CSARQGDTF
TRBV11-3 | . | CASSLATGGVTEAFF
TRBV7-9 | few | CASSGSAEAFF
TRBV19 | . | CASTPFSGSYNEQFF
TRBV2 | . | CVSPSRDTQYF
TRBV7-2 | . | CASSLVDRGTTFTEAFF
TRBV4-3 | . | CASSRGTSGRSSYEQYF
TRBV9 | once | CASSEGGLAGVYEQFF
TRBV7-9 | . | CASSDRSSGSYEQYF
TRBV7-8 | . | CASGLGRLAGLSEQFF
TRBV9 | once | CASSVSRELSYGYTF
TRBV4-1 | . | CASSQRLAGNQETQYF
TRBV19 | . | CASNPTGIADEQYF
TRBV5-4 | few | CASSLAEGAGGTEAFF
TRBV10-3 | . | CAISDPTSGNYEQYF
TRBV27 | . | CASTPLPGLADKQYF